This TCR beta chain is drawn from a study of blood T cell repertoires in COVID-19. Study at large: Acute-phase and convalescent COVID-19 samples originated in the United States, Italy and Spain.

TCRdb's copy holds only in-frame clones and misses some; the assay was immunoSEQ multiplex PCR. This sample has approximately 200,000 clones, with 75% to 85% found just once. This CDR3 has 16 amino acids. Germline assignment: CDR1 SNHLY and CDR2 FYNNEI. Trimming left V 1 base short and J 1 base short, with 14 bases between. Clinical histories supplied by participants themselves formed the basis of cohort assignment. All recovered Cohort 3 donors got two negative PCRs, got clearance, or saw symptom resolution. Specimen: PBMCs or T cells enriched from blood (not recorded which). The chain joins TRBV2 to TRBJ2-7, with D uncertain. The receptor's source is a man aged 35 to 55 who had recovered from COVID-19. CDR3 in amino acids: CASSEVAGRLSYEQYF. The CDR3 region has the DNA TGTGCCAGCAGTGAAGTGGCTGGGCGCCTATCCTACGAGCAGTACTTC.